The 32 T cell receptor beta chains listed next were all sequenced from one sample in a study of cytomegalovirus exposure and HLA in healthy donors. With 60 Vbeta and 13 Jbeta primers, the PCR was carried out. Measured with immunoSEQ multiplex PCR; TCRdb has only the in-frame clones, and not every one. The data hold about 110,000 clones, with around 80% observed a single time. Source material: PBMCs. The source is a woman under 30 in good health and CMV-seropositive.

In its sample, this clone was seen a few times. The chain uses TRBV5-1 and TRBJ1-4; D is undetermined. Germline lookup yields CDR1 SGHRS and CDR2 YFSETQ. V was pared by 0 bases and J by 4 bases, with 10 bases between. The CDR3 covers 15 residues. The CDR3 protein is CASSLGTANNEKLFF. The DNA for the CDR3 is TGCGCCAGCAGCTTGGGTACAGCCAATAATGAAAAACTGTTTTTT.

In regard to this clone: Other DNA sequences in the sample encode the same CDR3. The V call is TRBV18, the J call TRBJ1-2, with a possible D match to TRBD1 (5 bases). The V end was cut by 3 bases, the J end by 3 bases, with 8 bases between. The germline V gene encodes CDR1 KGHSH and CDR2 LQKENI. This CDR3 is built from 13 residues. The CDR3 sequence is CASSPDRDYGYTF. The CDR3, as DNA: TGTGCCAGCTCACCTGACAGAGACTATGGCTACACCTTC.

The V gene is TRBV30, the J gene TRBJ1-5; 8 bases line up with TRBD1. Trimming at V came to 8 bases and at J to 3 bases, leaving 9 bases not matched to a gene. There are 14 residues in the CDR3. Per the germline V gene, CDR1 is GTSNPN and CDR2 is SVGIG (reference sequence). The CDR3 reads CAHSTGDLNQPQHF. CDR3 coding DNA: TGTGCCCACTCGACAGGGGACCTCAATCAGCCCCAGCATTTT.

This chain links TRBV5-1 with TRBJ2-1, with 12 bases that match TRBD2. The CDR3 spans 14 residues. V was clipped by 3 bases and J by 8 bases; unmatched bases: 3. From germline, CDR1 is SGHRS and CDR2 YFSETQ. The DNA of the CDR3 is TGCGCCAGCAGCTGGACTAGCGGGATCGATGAGCAGTTCTTC. Translation gives CASSWTSGIDEQFF. The whole variable domain, filled in from reference TRBV5-1 and TRBJ2-1, reads KAGVTQTPRYLIKTRGQQVTLSCSPISGHRSVSWYQQTPGQGLQFLFEYFSETQRNKGNFPGRFSGRQFSNSRSEMNVSTLELGDSALYLCASSWTSGIDEQFFGPGTRLTVL.

The chain combines TRBV6-5 with TRBJ1-1; weak D call: TRBD1 (5 bases). In germline, CDR1 is MNHEY, CDR2 SVGAGI. Trimming removed 0 bases from V and 1 base from J, with 9 bases in between. CDR3 length: 15 residues. DNA of the CDR3: TGTGCCAGCAGTTACTCGCCAGGACAGAACACTGAAGCTTTCTTT. Translating it yields CASSYSPGQNTEAFF.

This clone was observed a handful of times. The CDR3 DNA sequence: TGTGCCAGCAGCGCCGACCTCCGGGGGACCCAGTACTTC. The encoded protein is CASSADLRGTQYF. The chain recombines TRBV6-4 with TRBJ2-5, with D perhaps matching TRBD2 (5 bases). The germline gives CDR1 MRHNA, CDR2 SNTAGT. Trimming left V 6 bases short and J 7 bases short, with 15 bases between. The CDR3 extends over 13 amino acids.

In the case of this clone: Sequence at one end of the junction differs from germline and may be a read error. The chain joins TRBV28 to TRBJ1-2, with D uncertain. This CDR3 is 19 amino acids long. Per germline, CDR1 MDHEN and CDR2 SYDVKM. The CDR3, as DNA: TGTGCCAGCAGTTTATTGAGCGGCGCCAGCTGGGAGGTTAACTATGACTACACCTTC. Its translation is CASSLLSGASWEVNYDYTF.

V usage is TRBV7-9 and J usage is TRBJ1-2, with 7 bases aligning to TRBD1. There are 14 residues in the CDR3. Germline V gene sequence: CDR1 SEHNR, CDR2 FQNEAQ (reference sequence). V lost 3 bases, J lost 6 bases, and 7 bases stayed unmatched. The CDR3 DNA reads as TGTGCCAGCAGCTTTTTCGGGACAGCTAATGGCTACACCTTC. Protein sequence: CASSFFGTANGYTF.

The chain joins TRBV28 to TRBJ2-7; TRBD1 matches at 7 bases. J lost 1 base, V lost 8 bases, and 5 bases had no gene match. The CDR3 is made up of 13 amino acids. Germline assignment: CDR1 MDHEN and CDR2 SYDVKM. DNA for the CDR3: TGTGCCAGCGCCCTGGGACAGTCCTACGAGCAGTACTTC. It specifies CASALGQSYEQYF.

The chain couples TRBV27 to TRBJ2-7; D gene ambiguous. CDR3 length: 14 residues. Germline lookup yields CDR1 MNHEY and CDR2 SMNVEV (reference sequence). V was trimmed by 1 base and J by 3 bases, leaving 10 bases between them. CDR3 in DNA: TGTGCCAGCAGTTTATTGGGCAGCCACTACGAGCAGTACTTC. Protein sequence: CASSLLGSHYEQYF.

The J gene is TRBJ2-7, the V gene TRBV6-5; tentative D call: TRBD2 (5 bases). The CDR3 extends over 12 amino acids. The V end was cut by 8 bases, the J end by 6 bases, with 14 bases between. Germline V gives CDR1 MNHEY, CDR2 SVGAGI. CDR3: CASCATGSEQYF. The DNA of the CDR3 is TGTGCCAGCTGTGCAACGGGGTCCGAGCAGTACTTC.

The chain couples TRBV7-9 to TRBJ1-2; D ambiguous. V shed 5 bases and J shed 10 bases, with 32 bases lying between them. The CDR3 is 18 residues long. Germline V gives CDR1 SEHNR, CDR2 FQNEAQ (reference sequence). The CDR3 nucleotides are TGTGCCAGCAGCGAACCCTGGGCAGGTCTCCGCTCCGTCGGAAACTACACCTTC. It yields the protein CASSEPWAGLRSVGNYTF.

The V gene is TRBV6-1, the J gene TRBJ1-4; the D is unclear. Trimming cost V 7 bases and J 5 bases, with 14 bases left between them. The CDR3 contains 14 residues. Per the germline V gene, CDR1 is MNHNS and CDR2 is SASEGT. CDR3 sequence (DNA): TGTGCCAGCATTGAGGTGGAGGCGAATGAAAAACTGTTTTTT. This gives the protein CASIEVEANEKLFF.

The gene calls are TRBV5-1 and TRBJ1-2; no clear D gene. V gave up 4 bases and J gave up 3 bases, with 13 bases separating them. This CDR3 has 14 amino acids. Looked up from germline, CDR1 is SGHRS and CDR2 is YFSETQ. CDR3 residues: CASSGGGFDYGYTF. DNA for the CDR3: TGCGCCAGCAGCGGAGGAGGGTTTGACTATGGCTACACCTTC.

The chain uses TRBV5-1 and TRBJ2-1; 11 bases are a match to TRBD2. CDR1 and CDR2 from the germline V gene are SGHRS and YFSETQ. V shed 3 bases, J shed 6 bases, and the junction held 5 bases outside the gene matches. This CDR3 is 15 amino acids long. In DNA, the CDR3 is TGCGCCAGCAGCTCGGGACTAGCGGATCTCAATGAGCAGTTCTTC. Residues: CASSSGLADLNEQFF.

The rearrangement joins TRBV6-5 to TRBJ1-5; 7 bases map to TRBD1. The CDR3 consists of 13 residues. Germline V gene lookup returns CDR1 MNHEY and CDR2 SVGAGI. The V gene end was trimmed by 5 bases and the J gene end by 11 bases; junction bases not matched to a gene: 9. CDR3 nucleotides: TGTGCCAGCAGTCGCCCAGGACAGGCTGCCCAGCATTTT. It specifies CASSRPGQAAQHF.

This clone was counted a few times. Here the CDR3 reads CATSREDRGYNEQFF. The CDR3 nucleotides are TGTGCCACCAGCAGAGAGGACAGAGGGTACAATGAGCAGTTCTTC. The chain uses TRBV15 and TRBJ2-1; TRBD1 might be the D (6 bases). V was shortened by 0 bases and J by 4 bases, with 10 bases between the two germline ends. The CDR3 is 15 residues long. CDR1 and CDR2 from the germline V gene are LNHNV and YYDKDF (reference sequence). Complete variable domain (other parts from reference TRBV15 and TRBJ2-1): DAMVIQNPRYQVTQFGKPVTLSCSQTLNHNVMYWYQQKSSQAPKLLFHYYDKDFNNEADTPDNFQSRRPNTSFCFLDIRSPGLGDTAMYLCATSREDRGYNEQFFGPGTRLTVL.

The V gene is TRBV5-4, the J gene TRBJ2-7; 10 bases are a match to TRBD1. Germline V gives CDR1 SGHNT, CDR2 YYREEE (reference sequence). CDR3 size: 14 residues. V dropped 4 bases and J dropped 3; count of bases not matched to a gene: 4. The CDR3 here is CASSPGQGGYEQYF. The CDR3, as DNA: TGTGCCAGCAGCCCTGGACAGGGGGGCTACGAGCAGTACTTC.

This rearrangement joins TRBV6-5 to TRBJ2-5, with 10 bases lining up with TRBD1. This CDR3 contains 13 residues. V gave up 6 bases and J gave up 5 bases; unmatched junction bases: 3. Germline V gene sequence: CDR1 MNHEY, CDR2 SVGAGI. DNA for the CDR3: TGTGCCAGCAGGACAGGGGGCGTGGAGACCCAGTACTTC. Protein product: CASRTGGVETQYF.

This clone was seen only a few times. The chain joins TRBV2 to TRBJ2-4; a weak D match, TRBD1 (6 bases). The CDR3 sequence is 15 residues long. Germline CDR1 and CDR2: SNHLY and FYNNEI. Trimming took off 8 bases at V and 0 bases at J, with 14 bases between the two ends. CDR3 coding DNA: TGTGCCAGCGTAAGGGACATACTAGCCAAAAACATTCAGTACTTC. It is translated as CASVRDILAKNIQYF.

The chain links TRBV7-9 to TRBJ2-5; TRBD2 agrees at 9 bases. CDR1 is SEHNR, CDR2 FQNEAQ, per germline (reference sequence). After removal of 5 bases from V and 4 bases from J, the junction contained 11 bases not matched to a gene. The CDR3 has 16 amino acids. CDR3 bases: TGTGCCAGCAGCCGACCCCCACTAGCGGGTGTAGAGACCCAGTACTTC. Its translation is CASSRPPLAGVETQYF. Combining the CDR3 with reference TRBV7-9 and TRBJ2-5 gives the whole variable domain DTGVSQNPRHKITKRGQNVTFRCDPISEHNRLYWYRQTLGQGPEFLTYFQNEAQLEKSRLLSDRFSAERPKGSFSTLEIQRTEQGDSAMYLCASSRPPLAGVETQYFGPGTRLLVL.

The chain carries TRBV18 and TRBJ2-5; perhaps TRBD1 as D (6 bases). V lost 0 bases, J lost 2 bases, and 7 bases lay in between. The CDR3 extends over 14 amino acids. CDR1 and CDR2 from the germline V gene are KGHSH and LQKENI. CDR3 residues: CASSPPQGQETQYF. In DNA, the CDR3 is TGTGCCAGCTCACCACCGCAGGGGCAAGAGACCCAGTACTTC. Combining the CDR3 with reference TRBV18 and TRBJ2-5 gives the whole variable domain NAGVMQNPRHLVRRRGQEARLRCSPMKGHSHVYWYRQLPEEGLKFMVYLQKENIIDESGMPKERFSAEFPKEGPSILRIQQVVRGDSAAYFCASSPPQGQETQYFGPGTRLLVL.

V usage is TRBV5-1 and J usage is TRBJ1-1, with 7 bases matching TRBD1. The V segment lost 1 base and the J segment 8 bases; nucleotides outside the gene matches: 5. The CDR3 spans 13 residues. In germline, CDR1 is SGHRS, CDR2 YFSETQ. The CDR3 loop is CASSLLGRGEAFF. CDR3 nucleotide sequence: TGCGCCAGCAGCTTGTTAGGCAGGGGGGAAGCTTTCTTT.

The chain carries TRBV14 and TRBJ2-7; tentatively, D is TRBD1 (6 bases). Germline V gene lookup returns CDR1 SGHDN and CDR2 FVKESK. The CDR3 contains 16 residues. The ends were cut back, 1 base at V and 3 bases at J, with 16 bases in the middle. The chain's CDR3 is CASSQVGRGPRYEQYF. For the CDR3, the DNA is TGTGCCAGCAGCCAAGTAGGCAGGGGCCCACGCTACGAGCAGTACTTC.

This rearrangement joins TRBV6-1 to TRBJ2-7; 7 bases match TRBD2. The V segment lost 4 bases and the J segment 4 bases; nucleotides outside the gene matches: 7. The CDR3 runs 14 residues. Germline V lookup: CDR1 MNHNS, CDR2 SASEGT. CDR3 region: CASSARESRYEQYF. In DNA, the CDR3 is TGTGCCAGCAGTGCGCGGGAGTCAAGATACGAGCAGTACTTC.

The chain employs TRBV9 and TRBJ2-7, with a tentative D call TRBD1 (6 bases). Germline loops: CDR1 SGDLS, CDR2 YYNGEE. V lost 0 bases to trimming and J lost 3 bases, with 13 bases between them. CDR3 length: 15 residues. The CDR3 coding sequence is TGTGCCAGCAGCGTAGAACAGGGCCGCGGCTACGAGCAGTACTTC. Translated: CASSVEQGRGYEQYF.

This clone appeared a single time. The chain couples TRBV28 to TRBJ2-7; 10 bases are shared with TRBD2. Germline V gene lookup returns CDR1 MDHEN and CDR2 SYDVKM. The CDR3 loop spans 16 amino acids. After removal of 7 bases from V and 2 bases from J, the junction contained 11 bases not matched to a gene. The CDR3 is CASTQIGTSETYEQYF. CDR3 sequence (DNA): TGTGCCAGCACACAGATCGGGACTAGCGAGACCTACGAGCAGTACTTC.

The chain joins TRBV5-4 to TRBJ1-4; D unresolved. The CDR3 is 15 amino acids. Trimming removed 3 bases from V and 2 bases from J, with 11 bases in between. Germline V gene lookup returns CDR1 SGHNT and CDR2 YYREEE (reference sequence). The CDR3 sequence is CASSSDMATNEKLFF. Here the CDR3 DNA reads TGTGCCAGCAGCTCAGACATGGCCACTAATGAAAAACTGTTTTTT.

The rearrangement joins TRBV6-5 to TRBJ1-1; D gene uncertain. This CDR3 region has 14 residues. V shed 0 bases and J shed 2 bases, with 7 bases lying between them. The V gene's germline CDR1 is MNHEY and CDR2 SVGAGI. The CDR3 protein is CASSYSAGNTEAFF. The CDR3 coding sequence is TGTGCCAGCAGTTACTCGGCGGGAAACACTGAAGCTTTCTTT.

The DNA for the CDR3 is TGTGCCAGCAGCACCCTCAGGCAAGAGACCCAGTACTTC. Its translation: CASSTLRQETQYF. V is TRBV7-6 and J is TRBJ2-5; D unresolved. V was trimmed by 5 bases and J by 2 bases, leaving 9 bases between them. Germline assignment: CDR1 SGHVS and CDR2 FNYEAQ. The CDR3 is 13 amino acids.

The chain employs TRBV5-1 and TRBJ2-7; D perhaps matches TRBD2 (6 bases). V lost 0 bases, J lost 2 bases, and 9 bases lay in between. The CDR3 has 14 amino acids. Germline loops: CDR1 SGHRS, CDR2 YFSETQ. The CDR3 nucleotides are TGCGCCAGCAGCTTGGTCGGGGGAACCTACGAGCAGTACTTC. This gives the protein CASSLVGGTYEQYF.

This chain connects TRBV7-9 to TRBJ1-1; D ambiguous. Trimming pared 1 base from V and 1 base from J, leaving 13 bases between. The germline V gene encodes CDR1 SEHNR and CDR2 FQNEAQ (reference sequence). The CDR3 covers 16 residues. The CDR3 reads CASSLVRRYPNTEAFF. CDR3 DNA: TGTGCCAGCAGCTTAGTGCGGCGATATCCGAACACTGAAGCTTTCTTT.